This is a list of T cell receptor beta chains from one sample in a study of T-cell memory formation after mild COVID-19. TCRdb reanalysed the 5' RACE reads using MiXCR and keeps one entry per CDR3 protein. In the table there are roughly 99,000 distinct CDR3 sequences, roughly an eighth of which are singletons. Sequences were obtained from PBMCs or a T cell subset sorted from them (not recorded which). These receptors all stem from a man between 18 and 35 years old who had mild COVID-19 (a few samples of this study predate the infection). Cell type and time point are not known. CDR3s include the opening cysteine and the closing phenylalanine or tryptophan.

CDR3: CASSQGSGAGELFF
V: TRBV4-1
J: TRBJ2-2

CDR3: CASSLASGRIDEQFF
V: TRBV5-1
J: TRBJ2-1

CDR3: CSASGTVQETQYF
V: TRBV20-1
J: TRBJ2-5

CDR3: CASSPRAVSNEQFF
V: TRBV7-8
J: TRBJ2-1

CDR3: CATTLTDSYEQYF
V: TRBV2
J: TRBJ2-7

CDR3: CASSQARNSNQPQHF
V: TRBV4-2
J: TRBJ1-5

CDR3: CASVRETQYF
V: TRBV21-1
J: TRBJ2-5

CDR3: CASSPDRVVTEAFF
V: TRBV19
J: TRBJ1-1

CDR3: CASSSGGYPGELFF
V: TRBV27
J: TRBJ2-2

CDR3: CASSPPGVGPSQPQHF
V: TRBV6-2/TRBV6-3
J: TRBJ1-5

CDR3: CASSQEEGSAGEQFF
V: TRBV4-2
J: TRBJ2-1

CDR3: CASRPGTGGGDEQFF
V: TRBV4-1
J: TRBJ2-1

CDR3: CASSLSPYSYEQYF
V: TRBV7-3
J: TRBJ2-7

CDR3: CASSYKAANTEAFF
V: TRBV6-5
J: TRBJ1-1

CDR3: CASSTTSGGALATQYF
V: TRBV9
J: TRBJ2-5

CDR3: CASSQGLISPDTQYF
V: TRBV4-2
J: TRBJ2-3

CDR3: CASSQGTGDPYEQYF
V: TRBV3-1
J: TRBJ2-7

CDR3: CASSTSAANEQFF
V: TRBV6-5
J: TRBJ2-1

CDR3: CASSLTTEERGELFF
V: TRBV7-3
J: TRBJ2-2

CDR3: CASSLGVGWDEQFF
V: TRBV7-9
J: TRBJ2-1

CDR3: CASSQGMGMGNTIYF
V: TRBV3-1
J: TRBJ1-3

CDR3: CASSWRGQGPYEQYF
V: TRBV7-6
J: TRBJ2-7

CDR3: CASSQHLWGAESTEAFF
V: TRBV4-1
J: TRBJ1-1

CDR3: CASSLGASGSSTDTQYF
V: TRBV5-1
J: TRBJ2-3

CDR3: CASSEAGSSYEQYF
V: TRBV10-1
J: TRBJ2-7

CDR3: CASSLVGGQGGTEQYF
V: TRBV27
J: TRBJ2-7

CDR3: CASSNLLGLETQYF
V: TRBV6-5
J: TRBJ2-5

CDR3: CASSIGQGAADTQYF
V: TRBV7-3
J: TRBJ2-3

CDR3: CSARWGGVSYEQYF
V: TRBV29-1
J: TRBJ2-7

CDR3: CASSFGSGFSYNEQFF
V: TRBV12-3/TRBV12-4
J: TRBJ2-1

CDR3: CASSQAPPGAGGNEQFF
V: TRBV4-1
J: TRBJ2-1

CDR3: CASTPNSGGLSYNEQFF
V: TRBV6-5
J: TRBJ2-1

CDR3: CASNGAQGTMNTEAFF
V: TRBV6-2/TRBV6-3
J: TRBJ1-1

CDR3: CASSAENTGELFF
V: TRBV9
J: TRBJ2-2

CDR3: CASRRGPGPGTEAFF
V: TRBV27
J: TRBJ1-1

CDR3: CSGRGWGSDTQYF
V: TRBV20-1
J: TRBJ2-3

CDR3: CSAFRPGTGAYEQYF
V: TRBV20-1
J: TRBJ2-7

CDR3: CASSPGPGSGNTIYF
V: TRBV7-2
J: TRBJ1-3

CDR3: CASSTYRVPTDTQYF
V: TRBV5-1
J: TRBJ2-3

CDR3: CASSPGLGDYEQYF
V: TRBV5-1
J: TRBJ2-7

CDR3: CASSFALGGRYEQYF
V: TRBV7-6
J: TRBJ2-7

CDR3: CSVEPTSGEADTQYF
V: TRBV29-1
J: TRBJ2-3

CDR3: CASSPERLSSYNEQFF
V: TRBV6-5
J: TRBJ2-1

CDR3: CASSPGTGERAKNIQYF
V: TRBV6-5
J: TRBJ2-4

CDR3: CASTSSVPWDYEQYF
V: TRBV5-4
J: TRBJ2-7

CDR3: CASSMRDRSTEAFF
V: TRBV11-2
J: TRBJ1-1